A selection of T cell receptor beta chains follows, all from one sample in a study of T-cell memory formation after mild COVID-19. TCRdb ran MiXCR on the 5' RACE reads and lists one entry per CDR3 protein. The repertoire holds around 420,000 distinct CDR3 sequences, 20% to 25% seen once, with around 8.1% in the top ten. Sequencing was carried out using PBMCs or a T cell subset sorted from them (not recorded which). The receptors shown here come from an adult woman who had mild COVID-19 (a few samples of this study predate the infection). Cell type and time point are not known. CDR3s include the opening cysteine and the closing phenylalanine or tryptophan. The D gene is left open where the match is weak. Clone size, where shown, is once, few, many, or a class for clones that have expanded.

abundance | d_gene | j_gene | v_gene | len | CDR3aa | CDR3nt
- | - | TRBJ2-7 | TRBV4-3 | 15 | CASSQERVPNYEQYF | TGCGCCAGCAGCCAAGAAAGGGTTCCCAACTACGAGCAGTACTTC
- | TRBD2 | TRBJ2-1 | TRBV29-1 | 17 | CSARTSGSSESYNEQFF | TGCAGCGCCAGGACTAGCGGGAGTTCTGAGTCCTACAATGAGCAGTTCTTC
once | TRBD2 | TRBJ2-1 | TRBV5-1 | 16 | CASSYTSGRAYNEQFF | TGCGCCAGCAGTTACACTAGCGGGAGGGCCTACAATGAGCAGTTCTTC
- | - | TRBJ2-7 | TRBV10-3 | 13 | CAISESTAYEQYF | TGTGCCATCAGTGAGTCGACAGCATACGAGCAGTACTTC
- | - | TRBJ2-7 | TRBV4-2 | 14 | CASSQDRGANEQYF | TGTGCCAGCAGCCAAGATAGGGGGGCCAACGAGCAGTACTTC
- | - | TRBJ1-1 | TRBV5-1 | 15 | CATSKRALGDTEAFF | TGCGCCACCTCCAAGAGGGCGCTGGGGGACACTGAAGCTTTCTTT
- | TRBD1 | TRBJ2-2 | TRBV28 | 16 | CASSPPTGANTGELFF | TGTGCCAGCAGTCCCCCGACAGGGGCGAACACCGGGGAGCTGTTTTTT
- | - | TRBJ2-1 | TRBV7-3 | 13 | CASRQASYNEQFF | TGTGCCAGCCGGCAGGCGTCCTACAATGAGCAGTTCTTC
- | - | TRBJ2-1 | TRBV6-6 | 11 | CASTRRDEQFF | TGTGCCAGCACCCGGAGGGATGAGCAGTTCTTC
few | TRBD2 | TRBJ2-3 | TRBV29-1 | 14 | CSVAASGSTDTQYF | TGCAGCGTTGCAGCTAGCGGGAGCACAGATACGCAGTATTTT
many | - | TRBJ2-2 | TRBV5-1 | 15 | CASSLVAGNTGELFF | TGTGCCAGCAGCTTAGTTGCTGGAAACACCGGGGAGCTGTTTTTT
few | TRBD1 | TRBJ2-3 | TRBV7-9 | 14 | CASSFGQGADTQYF | TGTGCCAGCAGCTTCGGACAGGGGGCAGATACGCAGTATTTT
- | - | TRBJ1-2 | TRBV19 | 14 | CASSPQGIVDGYTF | TGTGCCAGTAGTCCCCAGGGGATCGTCGATGGCTACACCTTC
- | TRBD1 | TRBJ2-2 | TRBV29-1 | 16 | CSAADRGNGNTGELFF | TGCAGCGCCGCCGACAGGGGTAATGGGAACACCGGGGAGCTGTTTTTT
few | TRBD2 | TRBJ2-1 | TRBV4-2 | 15 | CASSQEGGRYGEQFF | TGTGCCAGCAGCCAAGAGGGCGGGAGATACGGTGAGCAGTTCTTC
few | - | TRBJ2-2 | TRBV27 | 14 | CASSLSGFTGELFF | TGTGCCAGCAGTTTATCAGGGTTCACCGGGGAGCTGTTTTTT
few | TRBD2 | TRBJ2-7 | TRBV2 | 15 | CASSESEEREYEQYF | TGTGCCAGCAGTGAAAGTGAGGAGCGGGAGTACGAGCAGTACTTC
- | TRBD2 | TRBJ2-1 | TRBV25-1 | 16 | CASSAQPGLPHNEQFF | TGTGCCAGCAGTGCTCAACCGGGACTACCTCACAATGAGCAGTTCTTC
few | - | TRBJ1-1 | TRBV6-1 | 15 | CASSESAVRRTEAFF | TGTGCCAGCAGTGAGTCAGCCGTGCGTCGGACTGAAGCTTTCTTT
- | TRBD1 | TRBJ1-4 | TRBV2 | 14 | CASSEGQGLQLLFF | TGTGCCAGCAGTGAGGGACAGGGGTTACAATTACTGTTTTTT
few | TRBD1 | TRBJ2-1 | TRBV7-3 | 16 | CASSSQGWGSYNEQFF | TGTGCCAGCAGCTCACAGGGGTGGGGCTCCTACAATGAGCAGTTCTTC
- | TRBD2 | TRBJ2-3 | TRBV7-7 | 16 | CASSRGSIAKADTQYF | TGTGCTAGCAGCCGCGGGAGTATCGCAAAGGCAGATACGCAGTATTTT
many | - | TRBJ1-5 | TRBV5-5 | 19 | CASSLLIIGDLGSNQPQHF | TGTGCCAGCAGCTTACTCATCATCGGGGACCTAGGGAGCAATCAGCCCCAGCATTTT
few | TRBD2 | TRBJ2-5 | TRBV5-1 | 13 | CASSLLAGDPQYF | TGCGCCAGCAGCCTTCTAGCGGGAGACCCCCAGTACTTC
many | TRBD2 | TRBJ2-1 | TRBV27 | 16 | CASSLSGGRAEGEQFF | TGTGCCAGCAGTTTATCGGGCGGGAGGGCAGAAGGTGAGCAGTTCTTC
- | - | TRBJ1-5 | TRBV6-6 | 14 | CASSYRGSNQPQHF | TGTGCCAGCAGTTACCGGGGGTCCAATCAGCCCCAGCATTTT
many | - | TRBJ2-7 | TRBV7-9 | 12 | CASSFQTWEQYF | TGTGCCAGCAGCTTCCAAACGTGGGAGCAGTACTTC
- | - | TRBJ1-1 | TRBV5-1 | 16 | CASSSGYRWGNTEAFF | TGCGCCAGCAGCTCTGGATACAGGTGGGGGAACACTGAAGCTTTCTTT
many | - | TRBJ2-3 | TRBV7-2 | 15 | CASSLTRQAADTQYF | TGTGCCAGCAGCTTAACCCGGCAGGCGGCAGATACGCAGTATTTT
few | - | TRBJ1-2 | TRBV15 | 15 | CATSRDSRTAEGYTF | TGTGCCACCAGCAGAGATAGTAGGACAGCTGAAGGCTACACCTTC
few | - | TRBJ2-3 | TRBV4-2 | 16 | CASSLAAGQGTDTQYF | TGTGCCAGCAGCCTAGCCGCAGGGCAGGGCACAGATACGCAGTATTTT
- | TRBD2 | TRBJ2-7 | TRBV6-1 | 15 | CASSEWRTSGYEQYF | TGTGCCAGCAGTGAATGGAGAACTAGCGGCTACGAGCAGTACTTC
few | - | TRBJ2-1 | TRBV12-3/TRBV12-4 | 14 | CASRGQSSYNEQFF | TGTGCCAGCAGGGGGCAGAGCTCCTACAATGAGCAGTTCTTC
few | TRBD1 | TRBJ1-4 | TRBV11-2 | 13 | CASSRDRAEKLFF | TGTGCCAGCAGCCGTGACAGGGCTGAAAAACTGTTTTTT
- | - | TRBJ2-2 | TRBV7-7 | 14 | CASSLSQGAGELFF | TGTGCTAGCAGCTTATCACAGGGAGCCGGGGAGCTGTTTTTT
- | - | TRBJ1-1 | TRBV12-3/TRBV12-4 | 13 | CASSFTRYTEAFF | TGTGCCAGCAGTTTTACGCGGTACACTGAAGCTTTCTTT
many | TRBD2 | TRBJ2-3 | TRBV5-1 | 14 | CASTPGGSTDTQYF | TGCGCCAGCACCCCGGGGGGGAGCACAGATACGCAGTATTTT
few | - | TRBJ1-1 | TRBV7-9 | 17 | CASSLGDTLYLNTEAFF | TGTGCCAGCAGCTTAGGAGACACCCTGTATTTGAACACTGAAGCTTTCTTT
- | - | TRBJ1-1 | TRBV15 | 15 | CATSSNGAASTEAFF | TGTGCCACCAGCAGCAACGGGGCGGCGAGCACTGAAGCTTTCTTT
few | - | TRBJ1-1 | TRBV12-3/TRBV12-4 | 15 | CASSLLQGRLTEAFF | TGTGCCAGCAGTTTACTACAGGGACGGTTAACTGAAGCTTTCTTT
- | TRBD2 | TRBJ2-1 | TRBV12-3/TRBV12-4 | 15 | CASSRSGGAYNEQFF | TGTGCCAGCAGTCGCAGCGGGGGGGCCTACAATGAGCAGTTCTTC